One sample yielded the 17 T cell receptor beta chains listed below, sequenced in a study of neurological immune-mediated disorders. Via MiXCR, TCRdb re-called the 5' RACE reads, giving one row per CDR3 protein. The repertoire consists of about 62,000 distinct CDR3 sequences, with 4% to 6% occurring once and the leading ten covering around 3.4%. Sequenced input: PBMCs. Receptors originate from a woman aged 45-59 years with multiple sclerosis.

This clonotype showed up just a few times. Sequence at one end of the junction differs from germline and may be a read error. The chain links TRBV4-2 to TRBJ1-5; D gene uncertain. Looked up from germline, CDR1 is LGHNA and CDR2 is YNFKEQ. This CDR3 is 14 amino acids long. The CDR3 DNA sequence: TGTGCCAGCAGCCAAGGGGTTAGCAATCAGCCCCAGAATTTT. This sequence encodes CASSQGVSNQPQNF.

In this sample, this clonotype turned up a few times. The chain employs TRBV7-2 and TRBJ2-6, with D possibly being TRBD1 (5 bases). CDR1 and CDR2 (germline): SGHTA, FQGNSA. There are 17 residues in the CDR3. Trimming took 5 bases from V and 0 from J, leaving 14 bases between them. CDR3 protein: CASSLLTESSGANVLTF. CDR3 DNA sequence: TGTGCCAGCAGCCTCCTGACAGAAAGCTCTGGGGCCAACGTCCTGACTTTC.

This clonotype occurred many times. V and J are TRBV2 and TRBJ1-2, with no clear D. In germline, CDR1 is SNHLY, CDR2 FYNNEI. This CDR3 contains 13 residues. The V and J ends lost 3 bases and 5 bases respectively, with 10 bases between them. DNA of the CDR3: TGTGCCAGCAGTGACCCCGGCGGGTATGGCTACACCTTC. Protein: CASSDPGGYGYTF.

Ten or more counts support this clonotype. This sequence joins TRBV20-1 and TRBJ1-6, with D possibly being TRBD1 (5 bases). Germline V gene lookup returns CDR1 DFQATT and CDR2 SNEGSKA (reference sequence). The CDR3 loop spans 18 amino acids. Trimming removed 0 bases from V and 6 bases from J, with 21 bases in between. Here the CDR3 reads CSARDPGSSVTANSPLHF. DNA for the CDR3: TGCAGTGCTAGAGATCCAGGGTCTTCCGTGACAGCTAATTCACCCCTCCACTTT.

This clonotype has at least ten counts. The chain couples TRBV6-2 or TRBV6-3 to TRBJ2-3; D is tentatively TRBD1 or TRBD2 (6 bases each). V was trimmed by 6 bases and J by 1 base, leaving 14 bases between them. Germline assignment: CDR1 MNHEY and CDR2 SVGEGT. This CDR3 region has 15 residues. The CDR3 sequence is CASREWGARTDTQYF. CDR3 nucleotides: TGTGCCAGCAGAGAATGGGGGGCCCGCACAGATACGCAGTATTTT.

This clonotype was counted many times. The chain joins TRBV20-1 to TRBJ1-5; TRBD1 matches 7 bases. CDR1 DFQATT and CDR2 SNEGSKA come from the germline V gene (reference sequence). This CDR3 spans 14 amino acids. V was pared by 2 bases and J by 5 bases, with 6 bases of the junction left unmatched. The CDR3 sequence is CSARITGEYQPQHF. For the CDR3, the DNA is TGCAGTGCTAGAATAACAGGGGAGTATCAGCCCCAGCATTTT.

There are many counts of this clonotype. The chain has TRBV6-4 and TRBJ2-7; TRBD1 might be the D (6 bases). This CDR3 is 15 amino acids long. Germline-derived CDR1 and CDR2 are MRHNA and SNTAGT. The V end was cut by 4 bases, the J end by 0 bases, with 13 bases between. CDR3 DNA sequence: TGTGCCAGCAGTGCGGTCAGGGGTTCCTCCTACGAGCAGTACGTC. Translating it yields CASSAVRGSSYEQYV.

This clonotype occurred a few times. The rearrangement links TRBV7-3 to TRBJ1-1, with D possibly matching TRBD1 (5 bases). Germline V gene data show CDR1 as SGHTA and CDR2 as FQGTGA. Trimming removed 5 bases from V and 6 bases from J, with 13 bases in between. This CDR3 region has 13 residues. Here the CDR3 DNA reads TGTGCCAGCAGCGAAAGGTTGGGGGCTGAAGCTTTCTTT. Protein sequence: CASSERLGAEAFF.

This clonotype was observed at least ten times. For the CDR3, the DNA is TGTGCCAGCTCTGCAGACGCGGGACAGGGTTCGGGTGAGCAGTTCTTC. It is translated as CASSADAGQGSGEQFF. The chain uses TRBV18 and TRBJ2-1; TRBD1 agrees at 9 bases. This CDR3 region has 16 residues. The ends lost 6 bases at V and 9 bases at J; junction bases unmatched: 15. Germline values: CDR1 KGHSH, CDR2 LQKENI. Full variable domain (outside the CDR3, taken from reference TRBV18 and TRBJ2-1): NAGVMQNPRHLVRRRGQEARLRCSPMKGHSHVYWYRQLPEEGLKFMVYLQKENIIDESGMPKERFSAEFPKEGPSILRIQQVVRGDSAAYFCASSADAGQGSGEQFFGPGTRLTVL.

Worth noting for this clonotype: This may come from a read error, since a much larger clone is one base off. The chain employs TRBV11-2 and TRBJ2-3; a possible D gene is TRBD1 (6 bases). CDR1 is SGHAT, CDR2 FQNNGV, per germline. The CDR3 spans 15 residues. V lost 3 bases and J 5 bases, leaving 15 bases between the germline ends. The CDR3 DNA reads as TGTGCCAGCAGCTTCTTAGGGGGTTTGGTAGATACGCAGTATTTT. Translated, it gives CASSFLGGLVDTQYF.

This clonotype was seen repeatedly, ten times or more. The chain combines TRBV14 with TRBJ1-2, with D perhaps matching TRBD1 (6 bases). From germline, CDR1 is SGHDN and CDR2 FVKESK. Trimming stripped 2 bases from V and 7 bases from J, with 17 bases between. This CDR3 region has 15 residues. CDR3 in DNA: TGTGCCAGCAGCCAATTTACCAGGGGATCGGGTGGCTACACCTTC. It codes for CASSQFTRGSGGYTF.

This clonotype was counted ten times or more. This CDR3 is CASSLGSSYEQYV. The DNA of the CDR3 is TGTGCCAGCAGCTTAGGTAGTTCCTACGAGCAGTACGTC. This sequence joins TRBV13 and TRBJ2-7; D is ambiguous. There are 13 residues in the CDR3. The germline V gene has CDR1 PRHDT and CDR2 FYEKMQ (reference sequence). V was shortened by 0 bases and J by 1 base, with 4 bases between the two germline ends.

Of note for this clonotype: A read error may produce the germline difference seen at one junction end. The chain combines TRBV5-6 with TRBJ1-6; D remains unclear. Germline V gene sequence: CDR1 SGHDT, CDR2 YYEEEE. There are 15 residues in the CDR3. The CDR3 DNA follows: TGTGCCAGCAGCTTTTCCGGGCCGATTAACGTGGTCCTCAACTTT. Encoded protein: CASSFSGPINVVLNF.

This clonotype was seen ten or more times. V gene TRBV20-1 combines with J gene TRBJ1-5, with a tentative D call TRBD1 (5 bases). The CDR3 is 17 amino acids. Germline V CDR1 and CDR2: DFQATT, SNEGSKA (reference sequence). Deletions cut 0 bases from V and 0 bases from J, with 15 bases between. The CDR3 nucleotides read TGCAGTGCTAGAGAGAGTGGGAGGACATATAGCAATCAGCCCCAGCATTTT. Its protein is CSARESGRTYSNQPQHF.

For this clonotype: This CDR3 fails to terminate in the conserved phenylalanine or tryptophan, so it likely reflects a read error. V usage is TRBV12-3 or TRBV12-4 and J usage is TRBJ1-1; D remains ambiguous. This CDR3 has 14 residues. V lost 5 bases and J 2 bases, leaving 12 bases between the germline ends. The CDR3 spells CASSPPDRNTEAFN. CDR3 in DNA: TGTGCCAGCAGTCCCCCCGATCGCAACACTGAAGCTTTCAAT.

In its sample, this clonotype was seen many times. V usage is TRBV5-1 and J usage is TRBJ2-5; 10 positions match TRBD2. Germline V gives CDR1 SGHRS, CDR2 YFSETQ. The CDR3 contains 16 residues. Trimming cost V 4 bases and J 2 bases; bases outside gene matches: 8. CDR3 nucleotide sequence: TGCGCCAGCAGCACCGCTAGCGGGGGCCGTCAAGAGACCCAGTACTTC. Its protein product is CASSTASGGRQETQYF.

Ten or more counts support this clonotype. The J gene is TRBJ2-4, the V gene TRBV20-1; 9 bases are a match to TRBD1. The junction had 9 bases not matched to a gene; V was cut back by 2 bases and J by 10 bases. Germline V gene lookup returns CDR1 DFQATT and CDR2 SNEGSKA (reference sequence). The CDR3 covers 14 residues. CDR3 nucleotide sequence: TGCAGTGCTAGAAACCGGGACAGGGTGATAATTCAGTACTTC. Residues: CSARNRDRVIIQYF.